These T cell receptor beta chains were read from a single sample in a study of regulatory T cells in long-lasting Graves disease. One entry per CDR3 protein results from TCRdb running MiXCR on the multiplex PCR reads. Of approximately 560,000 distinct CDR3 sequences in the sample, 15% to 20% were seen once. This sample also appeared in a second study, on T cells in Graves' hyperthyroidism and ophthalmopathy.

Material: peripheral blood mononuclear cells (PBMCs), obtained at new diagnosis, from a patient treated with antithyroid drugs. These TCRs come from a man between 18 and 29 years old with Graves disease. CDR3s include the opening cysteine and the closing phenylalanine or tryptophan. Each record gives: clone size, D gene, J gene, V gene, CDR3 protein, CDR3 DNA. The D gene is left open where the match is weak. Size is stated for part of the rows, as once, few or many counts, or as a class when the clone is expanded.

many . TRBJ1-1 TRBV11-2 CASSLGERRYTVEAFF TGTGCCAGCAGCTTAGGTGAACGCCGGTACACGGTTGAAGCTTTCTTT
many . TRBJ2-2 TRBV28 CASYLVGTGELFF TGTGCCAGCTACCTCGTGGGTACCGGGGAGCTGTTTTTT
many TRBD2 TRBJ2-3 TRBV12-3/TRBV12-4 CASIAGLGRDTQYF TGTGCCAGCATCGCGGGACTAGGGAGAGATACGCAGTATTTT
. TRBD1 TRBJ1-1 TRBV19 CASSSPRQGRHTEAFF TGTGCCAGTAGTAGTCCTCGACAGGGGCGACACACTGAAGCTTTCTTT
. TRBD1 TRBJ2-1 TRBV4-1 CASSTGQGVSPYNEQFF TGCGCCAGCAGCACGGGACAGGGGGTGAGTCCCTACAATGAGCAGTTCTTC
many TRBD1 TRBJ1-2 TRBV2 CASSVRTGAVGYGYTF TGTGCCAGCAGTGTCAGGACAGGGGCGGTCGGCTATGGCTACACCTTC
. TRBD1 TRBJ2-1 TRBV4-2 CASSQRTGASWDEQFF TGTGCCAGCAGCCAAAGAACAGGGGCATCTTGGGATGAGCAGTTCTTC
many TRBD2 TRBJ2-5 TRBV12-3/TRBV12-4 CASMGLVGETQYF TGTGCCAGCATGGGACTAGTCGGGGAGACCCAGTACTTC
many TRBD2 TRBJ2-1 TRBV10-3 CAIRGTSGGYNEQFF TGTGCCATCAGGGGGACTAGCGGAGGCTACAATGAGCAGTTCTTC
many . TRBJ2-4 TRBV7-9 CATCNDGGDVPWNIQYF TGTGCCACCTGTAATGACGGGGGCGACGTCCCGTGGAACATTCAGTACTTC
. TRBD2 TRBJ2-1 TRBV2 CASGLAGAYNEQFF TGTGCCAGCGGACTAGCGGGAGCCTACAATGAGCAGTTCTTC
many . TRBJ2-7 TRBV6-1 CASRGARGSYEQYF TGTGCCAGCAGGGGCGCACGGGGGTCCTACGAGCAGTACTTC
many TRBD1 TRBJ1-4 TRBV15 CATSREGQGTNEKLFF TGTGCCACCAGCAGGGAAGGACAGGGGACTAATGAAAAACTGTTTTTT
many TRBD2 TRBJ2-7 TRBV11-2 CASSFIGRSGSSYEQYF TGTGCCAGCAGCTTTATCGGTCGTAGCGGGAGCTCCTACGAGCAGTACTTC
. . TRBJ2-1 TRBV20-1 CSARDPEMGDEQFF TGCAGTGCTAGAGATCCCGAAATGGGAGATGAGCAGTTCTTC
once TRBD1 TRBJ1-2 TRBV12-3/TRBV12-4 CASSYTGAGYGYTF TGTGCCAGCAGTTATACAGGGGCGGGCTATGGCTACACCTTC
many . TRBJ2-5 TRBV7-9 CASSLVAQETQYF TGTGCCAGCAGCTTGGTAGCTCAAGAGACCCAGTACTTC
. . TRBJ1-4 TRBV3-1 CASSPAGYINEKLFF TGTGCCAGCAGCCCTGCGGGATATATTAATGAAAAACTGTTTTTT
. . TRBJ2-5 TRBV9 CASSGDSLVTTQYF TGTGCCAGCAGCGGAGACAGTCTAGTAACGACCCAGTACTTC
many TRBD1 TRBJ1-2 TRBV20-1 CSAITGQGANYGYTF TGCAGTGCTATAACCGGACAGGGGGCGAACTATGGCTACACCTTC
. . TRBJ1-6 TRBV9 CASSLTSGLSDSPLHF TGTGCCAGCAGCTTGACCTCAGGGTTAAGCGATTCACCCCTCCACTTT
few TRBD2 TRBJ2-5 TRBV20-1 CSASNLAGGPQETQYF TGCAGTGCTAGCAATCTAGCGGGAGGACCCCAAGAGACCCAGTACTTC
many . TRBJ1-1 TRBV6-5 CASSYAGGTEAFF TGTGCCAGCAGTTACGCGGGGGGCACTGAAGCTTTCTTT
. TRBD2 TRBJ2-1 TRBV4-1 CASGPLAGVSNEQFF TGCGCCAGCGGGCCCCTGGCGGGAGTTTCTAATGAGCAGTTCTTC
. TRBD1 TRBJ1-5 TRBV6-1 CASSGQEHQPQHF TGTGCCAGCAGCGGACAGGAGCATCAGCCCCAGCATTTT
many . TRBJ2-1 TRBV25-1 CASSGGLARNNEQFF TGTGCCAGCAGTGGGGGATTGGCCAGGAACAATGAGCAGTTCTTC
many . TRBJ2-1 TRBV12-3/TRBV12-4 CASSRTQYGVEQFF TGTGCCAGCAGTAGGACTCAGTACGGGGTTGAGCAGTTCTTC
few . TRBJ1-2 TRBV12-3/TRBV12-4 CASSQTGLNYGYTF TGTGCCAGCAGTCAAACGGGCCTTAACTATGGCTACACCTTC
many . TRBJ1-5 TRBV6-9 CASSYQGSNQPQHF TGTGCCAGCAGTTACCAGGGGAGCAATCAGCCCCAGCATTTT
many . TRBJ2-1 TRBV11-3 CASSRLTSYNEQFF TGTGCCAGCAGTCGACTTACTTCCTACAATGAGCAGTTCTTC